What follows are 21 T cell receptor beta chains derived from one specimen sequenced in a study of Ad26.COV2.S vaccination and SARS-CoV-2 variants. The assay was immunoSEQ multiplex PCR, and TCRdb's table has in-frame clones only and misses some. The data show around 450,000 clones, with 89% seen just once and approximately 1.7% held by the top ten. Treatment defined: roughly 19 received Ad26.COV2.S at low or high dose, single or two shots; about 5 received placebo; per-sample allocation not given. Sampling took place 63 days after the first vaccine or placebo injection. Material: peripheral blood, obtained in a trial of Ad26.COV2.S vaccine versus placebo. These TCRs come from a person aged 18-65 years who received the Ad26.COV2.S COVID-19 vaccine or a placebo.

This clone showed up just once. As DNA, the CDR3 is TGCAGTGCTAGTAAAATGGCTAGCGGGAGAGACGAGCAGTACTTC. Encoded protein: CSASKMASGRDEQYF. The chain recombines TRBV20-1 with TRBJ2-7; 10 bases map to TRBD2. The CDR3 spans 15 residues. From germline, CDR1 is DFQATT and CDR2 SNEGSKA (reference sequence). V was clipped by 3 bases and J by 5 bases; unmatched bases: 10.

The chain couples TRBV6-6 to TRBJ2-2; 8 nucleotides line up with TRBD1. With V trimmed by 2 bases and J by 7 bases, 6 bases remained unmatched. CDR3 length: 15 amino acids. In germline, CDR1 is MNHNY, CDR2 SVGAGI (reference sequence). In nucleotides, the CDR3 is TGTGCCAGCAGTTACGCGGGACAGGCAGGCGGGGAGCTGTTTTTT. Translated, it gives CASSYAGQAGGELFF.

CDR3 bases: TGTGCCAGTAGTAGGGGACGGACTAATGAAAAACTGTTTTTT. Its translation: CASSRGRTNEKLFF. The chain employs TRBV19 and TRBJ1-4, with D tentatively TRBD1 (5 bases). Trimming removed 4 bases from V and 2 bases from J, with 8 bases in between. Looked up from germline, CDR1 is LNHDA and CDR2 is SQIVND (reference sequence). This CDR3 spans 14 amino acids.

The chain links TRBV30 to TRBJ2-7; TRBD1 might be the D (5 bases). Germline V gene lookup returns CDR1 GTSNPN and CDR2 SVGIG (reference sequence). V shed 2 bases and J shed 1 base, with 12 bases lying between them. The CDR3 extends over 14 amino acids. DNA of the CDR3: TGTGCCTGGAGTCGAACAGGTTCTTCCTACGAGCAGTACTTC. Translating it yields CAWSRTGSSYEQYF.

In this sample, this clone turned up once. The V gene is TRBV4-2, the J gene TRBJ2-7, with 10 bases that match TRBD1. Germline trimming cut 5 bases from V and 4 bases from J; bases unmatched to any gene: 5. The germline V gene has CDR1 LGHNA and CDR2 YNFKEQ. This CDR3 has 14 residues. CDR3 nucleotides: TGTGCCAGCAGCTCGGGACAGGGGACGTACGAGCAGTACTTC. Translated, it gives CASSSGQGTYEQYF.

J is TRBJ1-1 and V is TRBV19; no definite D call. CDR3 size: 13 residues. Germline CDR1 LNHDA, CDR2 SQIVND (reference sequence). V lost 7 bases and J lost 6, with 15 bases in between. The CDR3 DNA sequence: TGTGCCAGTATTAAATGGGGTTTGTCTGAAGCTTTCTTT. Protein product: CASIKWGLSEAFF.

This chain links TRBV13 with TRBJ2-7; the D gene could be TRBD1 or TRBD2 (5 bases each). V was cut by 1 base and J by 3 bases, with 13 bases left in between. The CDR3 has 15 residues. The germline gives CDR1 PRHDT, CDR2 FYEKMQ (reference sequence). The CDR3 DNA reads as TGTGCCAGCAGCTTAGAAGGGGAGTGGGACTACGAGCAGTACTTC. It translates to CASSLEGEWDYEQYF.

This clone was picked up one time. J is TRBJ1-1 and V is TRBV7-8; D call uncertain. V shed 1 base and J shed 5 bases, with 14 bases lying between them. The CDR3 extends over 15 amino acids. CDR1 SGHVS and CDR2 FQNEAQ come from the germline V gene. This chain's CDR3 is CASSLEFLTGTEAFF. The CDR3 DNA reads as TGTGCCAGCAGCTTAGAATTCCTCACGGGTACTGAAGCTTTCTTT.

This sequence joins TRBV9 and TRBJ1-6; TRBD1 aligns across 10 bases. Trimming at V came to 7 bases and at J to 9 bases, leaving 4 bases not matched to a gene. Germline assignment: CDR1 SGDLS and CDR2 YYNGEE. The length of the CDR3 is 13 residues. DNA of the CDR3: TGTGCCAGCGGGCGGGACAGGGGTTCACCCCTCCACTTT. This gives the protein CASGRDRGSPLHF.

The table lists this clone with a count of one. V is TRBV18 and J is TRBJ1-4; D ambiguous. The CDR3 has 16 residues. CDR1 is KGHSH and CDR2 is LQKENI in the germline V gene. Deletions cut 0 bases from V and 8 bases from J, with 16 bases between. The CDR3 loop reads CASSPPVGSVQEKLFF. CDR3 nucleotide sequence: TGTGCCAGCTCACCACCGGTGGGCAGTGTGCAAGAAAAACTGTTTTTT.

The CDR3 loop reads CASSSLVTGANVLTF. CDR3 nucleotide sequence: TGTGCCAGCAGTTCCTTAGTAACTGGGGCCAACGTCCTGACTTTC. The rearrangement uses TRBV6-5 and TRBJ2-6, with no clear D. The CDR3 extends over 15 amino acids. The V end was cut by 4 bases, the J end by 2 bases, with 9 bases between. CDR1 and CDR2 (germline): MNHEY, SVGAGI.

This clone has just a few counts. V and J are TRBV13 and TRBJ2-3; 9 bases agree with TRBD2. This CDR3 is 15 amino acids long. V lost 3 bases and J lost 1; bases outside the gene matches: 2. Per germline, CDR1 PRHDT and CDR2 FYEKMQ (reference sequence). DNA of the CDR3: TGTGCCAGCAGCTTGGCTAGCGGGGGCACAGATACGCAGTATTTT. It translates to CASSLASGGTDTQYF.

This chain links TRBV4-2 with TRBJ1-6; no reliable D call. CDR1 LGHNA and CDR2 YNFKEQ come from the germline V gene. CDR3 length equals 15 residues. V gave up 1 base and J gave up 13 bases, with 17 bases separating them. The CDR3 protein is CASSQAHRVKAPLHF. CDR3 nucleotide sequence: TGTGCCAGCAGCCAAGCCCACAGAGTCAAGGCGCCCCTCCACTTT.

V is TRBV6-5 and J is TRBJ2-7, with D possibly being TRBD2 (5 bases). CDR3 size: 15 residues. With 0 bases removed from V and 4 bases from J, the gap between germline ends came to 13 bases. Germline loops: CDR1 MNHEY, CDR2 SVGAGI. CDR3 sequence: CASSYSTGFRYEQYF. As DNA, the CDR3 is TGTGCCAGCAGTTACTCGACGGGATTTCGATACGAGCAGTACTTC.

The chain joins TRBV3-1 (or the pseudogene TRBV3-2) to TRBJ2-2, with 10 bases aligning to TRBD2. Germline CDR1 reads LGHDT; CDR2 reads YNNKEL (reference sequence). After removal of 2 bases from V and 5 bases from J, the junction contained 8 bases not matched to a gene. The CDR3 has 17 amino acids. Here the CDR3 reads CASSQRRGSGRTGELFF. DNA of the CDR3: TGTGCCAGCAGCCAAAGGAGGGGTAGCGGGAGGACCGGGGAGCTGTTTTTT.

This chain connects TRBV5-1 to TRBJ2-1, with 9 positions matching TRBD2. Germline trimming cut 4 bases from V and 0 bases from J; bases unmatched to any gene: 11. The CDR3 has 18 amino acids. Germline V gene sequence: CDR1 SGHRS, CDR2 YFSETQ. CDR3 coding DNA: TGCGCCAGCAGCGCAGGGTGGGTTAGCGGGAGCTCCTACAATGAGCAGTTCTTC. The encoded protein is CASSAGWVSGSSYNEQFF.

The chain carries TRBV7-9 and TRBJ2-7; D might be TRBD1 (6 bases). From germline, CDR1 is SEHNR and CDR2 FQNEAQ (reference sequence). This CDR3 is 13 amino acids long. V dropped 1 base and J dropped 5 bases, with 9 bases sitting between them. The DNA of the CDR3 is TGTGCCAGCAGCTTAGGGGGGCTTAACGAGCAGTACTTC. Its translation: CASSLGGLNEQYF. Full variable domain (outside the CDR3, taken from reference TRBV7-9 and TRBJ2-7): DTGVSQNPRHKITKRGQNVTFRCDPISEHNRLYWYRQTLGQGPEFLTYFQNEAQLEKSRLLSDRFSAERPKGSFSTLEIQRTEQGDSAMYLCASSLGGLNEQYFGPGTRLTVT.

The rearrangement uses TRBV21-1 and TRBJ2-2; the DNA was not used to check the table's D call, TRBD1. TRBV21-1 is termed a pseudogene. The CDR3 is 15 residues long. CDR3 residues: CASSARDSNTGELFF. The CDR3 DNA reads TGTGCCAGCAGCGCCCGGGACAGTAACACCGGGGAGCTGTTTTTT.

J is TRBJ2-2 and V is TRBV30; no definite D call. The CDR3 covers 12 residues. Between the trimmed V and J ends, which lost 0 bases and 6 bases, there was a span of 5 bases. CDR1 GTSNPN and CDR2 SVGIG come from the germline V gene (reference sequence). CDR3 protein: CAWSVEPGELFF. The CDR3 DNA is TGTGCCTGGAGTGTCGAGCCCGGGGAGCTGTTTTTT.

The chain employs TRBV15 and TRBJ2-5; D uncertain. The CDR3 length is 16 residues. Trimming took 0 bases from V and 1 from J, leaving 12 bases between them. The germline gives CDR1 LNHNV, CDR2 YYDKDF (reference sequence). DNA for the CDR3: TGTGCCACCAGCAGAGATTGGGGTTCGAGCCAAGAGACCCAGTACTTC. It translates to CATSRDWGSSQETQYF.

This chain links TRBV11-2 with TRBJ2-2; TRBD1 agrees at 8 bases. Germline V gives CDR1 SGHAT, CDR2 FQNNGV. CDR3 length: 14 amino acids. The trim removed 8 bases at V and 4 bases at J, leaving 6 bases unmatched. For the CDR3, the DNA is TGTGCCAGCCGGACAGGGAGGTTCACCGGGGAGCTGTTTTTT. It specifies CASRTGRFTGELFF.